This entry features one TCR beta chain sequence. What it binds is not known. A primer in the constant region served to generate TCR beta cDNA from 500 to 600 ng of total RNA. TCR beta libraries came from three nested multiplex PCR rounds using slightly modified ARM-PCR. TRBV1-TRBV30 forward and Cbeta reverse primers drove the first two roughly 10-cycle rounds. In TCRdb, the multiplex PCR reads were re-called with MiXCR into one record per CDR3 protein. In the table there are 100,000 or so distinct CDR3 sequences, approximately 82% of which are singletons. Scientists recovered RNA and DNA together from about 21-30 mg of unsorted bulk tissue. The CDR3 contains 13 residues. Germline V gene data show CDR1 as SGHKS and CDR2 as YYEKEE (reference sequence). Trimming removed 6 bases from V and 13 bases from J, with 22 bases in between. This specimen belongs to a study of tumor-infiltrating lymphocytes in primary liver carcinoma.

The study, taken as a whole, reports: Tumors carried a top-250-clone fraction significantly exceeding that of blood (p = 0.039).

The chain has TRBV5-5 and TRBJ1-2, with D maybe TRBD1 (5 bases). The sequence derives from a man aged 35-49 years with primary liver carcinoma and hepatitis B virus infection. Sequencing was done on a sample of liver tumor tissue from sampling region 3. The sample's subset: tumor region T3, left-lateral pole. This CDR3 is CASMVPGPSVCTF. CDR3 coding DNA: TGTGCCAGCATGGTGCCGGGACCTTCTGTCTGCACCTTC. The full variable domain, completed using reference TRBV5-5 and TRBJ1-2, is DAGVTQSPTHLIKTRGQQVTLRCSPISGHKSVSWYQQVLGQGPQFIFQYYEKEERGRGNFPDRFSARQFPNYSSELNVNALLLGDSALYLCASMVPGPSVCTFGSGTRLTVV.